This T cell receptor beta chain was captured by sequencing in a study of blood T cells in healthy people across ages. Primers used in a second PCR of about 6 to 11 cycles were a sample-barcoded 5' primer and a J-beta primer mix. Each single sample gave us at least 2.5 million CDR3-containing paired-end reads. Via MiXCR, TCRdb re-called the 5' RACE reads, giving one row per CDR3 protein. Of roughly 500,000 distinct CDR3 sequences in the sample, 25% to 30% were seen once. Germline V gene sequence: CDR1 SEHNR, CDR2 FQNEAQ (reference sequence). Between the trimmed V and J ends, which lost 7 bases and 4 bases, there was a span of 7 bases. The length of the CDR3 is 11 residues.

The clonotype originates from a woman between 65 and 79 years old in good health. This rearrangement joins TRBV7-9 to TRBJ1-2, with unresolved D. Material for sequencing was blood. The CDR3 protein is CASNQGYGYTF. DNA for the CDR3: TGTGCCAGCAACCAAGGCTATGGCTACACCTTC.